Sequencing of this TCR beta chain was carried out in a study of shared clonotypes between healthy human individuals. On the study more broadly: Per donor, three plates held CD4 naive cells, three held CD4 memory, two held CD8 naive and one held CD8 memory. Study-level findings and limits: Enrolling few donors narrowed the genetic and exposure-history diversity that was represented. In several donors, around 5% of naive CD4 clonotypes appeared in common.

Splitting of CD4+ cells produced CD45RA+ naive and CD45RA-negative memory subsets. TCRdb's copy holds only in-frame clones and misses some; the assay was immunoSEQ multiplex PCR. The data show around 1.4 million clones, around 98.5% seen once. In the case of this clone: As yet, its antigen is unknown.

CDR1 is ENHRY and CDR2 is SYGVKD in the germline V gene. This CDR3 spans 14 amino acids. Trimming pared 2 bases from V and 5 bases from J, leaving 13 bases between. The sample comprised naive CD4+ T cells sorted from blood. Subset: CD45RA+ positively selected. The receptor's source is a man in his thirties or forties in good health. The V and J genes are TRBV10-3 and TRBJ2-7; D perhaps matches TRBD2 (6 bases). The CDR3 sequence is CAISEVPGEDEQYF. The CDR3 coding sequence is TGTGCCATCAGTGAGGTTCCGGGAGAAGACGAGCAGTACTTC.